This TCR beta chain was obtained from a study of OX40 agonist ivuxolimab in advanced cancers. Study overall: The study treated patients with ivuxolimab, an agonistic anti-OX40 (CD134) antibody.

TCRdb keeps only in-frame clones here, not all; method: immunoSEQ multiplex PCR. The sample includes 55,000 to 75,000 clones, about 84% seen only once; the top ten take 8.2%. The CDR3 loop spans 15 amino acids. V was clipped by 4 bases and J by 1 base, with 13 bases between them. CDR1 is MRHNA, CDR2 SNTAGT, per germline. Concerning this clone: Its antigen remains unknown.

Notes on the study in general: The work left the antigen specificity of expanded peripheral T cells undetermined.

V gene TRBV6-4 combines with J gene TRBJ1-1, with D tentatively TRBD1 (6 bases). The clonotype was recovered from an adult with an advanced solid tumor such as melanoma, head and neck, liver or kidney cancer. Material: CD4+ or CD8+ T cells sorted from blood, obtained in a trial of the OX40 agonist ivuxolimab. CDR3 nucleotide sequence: TGTGCCAGCAGTGGCGACAGGACCTCGAACACTGAAGCTTTCTTT. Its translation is CASSGDRTSNTEAFF.